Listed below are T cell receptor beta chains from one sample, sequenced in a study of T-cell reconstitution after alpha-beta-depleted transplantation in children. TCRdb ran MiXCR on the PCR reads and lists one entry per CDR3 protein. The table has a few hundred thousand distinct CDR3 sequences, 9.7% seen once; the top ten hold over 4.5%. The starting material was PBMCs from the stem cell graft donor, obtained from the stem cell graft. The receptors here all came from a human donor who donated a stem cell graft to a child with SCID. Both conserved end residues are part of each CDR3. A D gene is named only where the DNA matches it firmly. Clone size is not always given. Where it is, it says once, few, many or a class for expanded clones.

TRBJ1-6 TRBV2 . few CAVQGRNSPLHF TGTGCCGTACAGGGTCGCAATTCACCCCTCCACTTT
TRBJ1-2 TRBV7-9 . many CASSLTESYGYTF TGTGCCAGCAGCTTAACGGAAAGCTATGGCTACACCTTC
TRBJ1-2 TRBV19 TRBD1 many CASSIRDRGPTNYGYTF TGTGCCAGTAGTATCCGGGACAGGGGACCCACTAACTATGGCTACACCTTC
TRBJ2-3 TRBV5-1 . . CASSPGTLDTQYF TGCGCCAGCAGTCCCGGGACATTAGATACGCAGTATTTT
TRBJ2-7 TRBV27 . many CASSKQMVADSYEQYF TGTGCCAGCAGCAAACAAATGGTGGCAGACTCGTACGAGCAGTACTTC
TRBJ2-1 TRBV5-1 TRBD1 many CASSMTGGVDWDEQFF TGCGCCAGCAGCATGACAGGGGGCGTTGATTGGGATGAGCAGTTCTTC
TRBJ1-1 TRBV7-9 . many CASSLRSPQGPNTEAFF TGTGCCAGCAGCTTAAGATCTCCCCAGGGGCCGAACACTGAAGCTTTCTTT
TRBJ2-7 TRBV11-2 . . CASSDGLRSSYEQYF TGTGCCAGCAGCGATGGCTTGAGGAGCTCCTACGAGCAGTACTTC
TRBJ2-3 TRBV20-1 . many CSARVRSPTDTQYF TGCAGTGCTAGAGTTCGATCGCCCACAGATACGCAGTATTTT
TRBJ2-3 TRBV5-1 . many CASSLAGSSDTQYF TGCGCCAGCAGCTTGGCGGGCAGTTCAGATACGCAGTATTTT
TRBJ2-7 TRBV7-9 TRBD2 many CASSGVAGGSYEQYF TGTGCCAGCAGCGGAGTAGCGGGGGGTTCCTACGAGCAGTACTTC
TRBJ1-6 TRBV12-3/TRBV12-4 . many CASSLSFSNSPLHF TGTGCCAGCAGCCTGTCTTTTTCTAATTCACCCCTCCACTTT
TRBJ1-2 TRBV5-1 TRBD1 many CASIADDRVDGYTF TGCGCCAGCATCGCCGACGACAGGGTGGATGGCTACACCTTC
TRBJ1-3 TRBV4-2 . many CASSQIAGYTIYF TGTGCCAGCAGCCAGATTGCGGGGTACACCATATATTTT
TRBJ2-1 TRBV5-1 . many CASSLSGPPGLPYNEQFF TGCGCCAGCAGCTTGTCGGGCCCCCCAGGGCTTCCCTACAATGAGCAGTTCTTC
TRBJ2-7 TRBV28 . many CASSRDGTYEQYF TGTGCCAGCAGCCGGGACGGAACCTACGAGCAGTACTTC
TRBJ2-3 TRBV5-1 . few CASARDPRGTDTQYF TGCGCCAGCGCGAGGGACCCCAGGGGCACAGATACGCAGTATTTT
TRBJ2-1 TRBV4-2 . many CASSQPDLGNEQFF TGTGCCAGCAGCCAACCGGACCTGGGCAATGAGCAGTTCTTC
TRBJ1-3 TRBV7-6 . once CASSFSLRSGNTIYF TGTGCCAGCAGCTTTAGTCTGCGCTCTGGAAACACCATATATTTT
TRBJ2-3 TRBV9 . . CASSVRYLSGSTDTQYF TGTGCCAGCAGCGTACGCTACCTTAGCGGATCCACAGATACGCAGTATTTT
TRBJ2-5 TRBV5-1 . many CASSLSGHEETQYF TGCGCCAGCAGTCTCAGCGGCCACGAAGAGACCCAGTACTTC
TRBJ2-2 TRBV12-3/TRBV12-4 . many CASSFKTDTGELFF TGTGCCAGCAGTTTTAAGACCGACACCGGGGAGCTGTTTTTT
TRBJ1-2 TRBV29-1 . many CSVEQVIGYGYTF TGCAGCGTTGAGCAAGTAATTGGCTATGGCTACACCTTC
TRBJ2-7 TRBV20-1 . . CSATGTPWAYEQYF TGCAGTGCAACTGGGACACCGTGGGCCTACGAGCAGTACTTC
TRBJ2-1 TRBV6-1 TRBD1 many CASGGQGHNEQFF TGTGCCAGCGGGGGACAGGGCCACAATGAGCAGTTCTTC
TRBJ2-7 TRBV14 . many CASSLQGGSEQYF TGTGCCAGCAGCCTACAGGGAGGTAGCGAGCAGTACTTC
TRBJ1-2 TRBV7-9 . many CASSLDLAAYGYTF TGTGCCAGCAGCTTAGATTTGGCAGCTTATGGCTACACCTTC
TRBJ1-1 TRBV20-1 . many CSASPGKGSTEAFF TGCAGTGCTAGCCCCGGGAAGGGTAGCACTGAAGCTTTCTTT
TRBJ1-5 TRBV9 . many CASSPGTRSNQPQHF TGTGCCAGCAGCCCCGGGACACGTAGCAATCAGCCCCAGCATTTT
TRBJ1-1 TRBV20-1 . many CSAAVAIKNTEAFF TGCAGTGCTGCAGTAGCAATCAAGAACACTGAAGCTTTCTTT
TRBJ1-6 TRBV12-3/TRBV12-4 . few CASSPGESYNSPLHF TGTGCCAGCAGCCCCGGGGAGTCCTATAATTCACCCCTCCACTTT
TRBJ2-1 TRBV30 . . CAWSPLRGMGSYNEQFF TGTGCCTGGAGTCCCCTTAGGGGGATGGGCTCCTACAATGAGCAGTTCTTC
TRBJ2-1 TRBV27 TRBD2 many CASSSLAGGAYNEQFF TGTGCCAGCAGTTCGTTAGCGGGGGGGGCCTACAATGAGCAGTTCTTC
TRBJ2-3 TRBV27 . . CASGNRFTHRDTQYF TGTGCCAGCGGGAACAGGTTCACTCACAGAGATACGCAGTATTTT
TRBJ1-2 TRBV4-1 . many CASSQEGRFGGYTF TGCGCCAGCAGCCAAGAGGGGAGGTTCGGGGGCTACACCTTC
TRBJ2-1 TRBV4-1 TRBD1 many CASSQWTGNEQFF TGCGCCAGCAGCCAGTGGACAGGCAATGAGCAGTTCTTC
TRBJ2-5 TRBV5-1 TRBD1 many CASSWPETGKETQYF TGCGCCAGCAGCTGGCCCGAGACAGGGAAAGAGACCCAGTACTTC
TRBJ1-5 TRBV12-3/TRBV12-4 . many CASSISSGPQHF TGTGCCAGCAGTATCTCATCCGGGCCCCAGCATTTT
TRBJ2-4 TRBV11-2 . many CASSLEGAVGVKNIQYF TGTGCCAGCAGCTTAGAGGGAGCCGTTGGGGTCAAAAACATTCAGTACTTC
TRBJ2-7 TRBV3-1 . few CASSNGPGQPYEQYF TGTGCCAGCAGCAACGGCCCGGGGCAACCCTACGAGCAGTACTTC
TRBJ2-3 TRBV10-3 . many CAISEGGQVPDTQYF TGTGCCATCAGCGAGGGAGGACAGGTACCAGATACGCAGTATTTT
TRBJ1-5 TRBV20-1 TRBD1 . CSAHRGLGNQPQHF TGCAGTGCTCACAGGGGCTTAGGAAATCAGCCCCAGCATTTT
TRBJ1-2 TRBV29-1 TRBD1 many CSVQNGQGTYGYTF TGCAGCGTTCAAAACGGACAGGGGACCTATGGCTACACCTTC
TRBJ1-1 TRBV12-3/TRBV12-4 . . CASSRPPEAFF TGTGCCAGCAGTCGCCCCCCTGAAGCTTTCTTT
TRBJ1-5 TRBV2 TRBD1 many CASSATGERNQPQHF TGTGCCAGCAGTGCGACAGGGGAACGCAATCAGCCCCAGCATTTT